The 6 T cell receptor beta chains below all came from one sample that was sequenced in a study of neurological immune-mediated disorders. Each CDR3 protein is one row after TCRdb ran MiXCR on the 5' RACE reads. Here the sample spans some 77,000 distinct CDR3 sequences, 9.4% being singletons. The sample taken for sequencing was PBMCs. The receptors stem from a man in his fifties in good health.

For this clonotype: Since no conserved phenylalanine or tryptophan closes the CDR3, a read error is the likely cause. V is TRBV29-1 and J is TRBJ1-1, with unresolved D. Germline CDR1 SQVTM, CDR2 ANQGSEA. Trimming shortened V by 2 bases and J by 4 bases, and 20 bases separated the two germline ends. This CDR3 is 16 amino acids long. The CDR3 nucleotides read TGCAGCGTTGAAATCCCACGGGCGGACCGGGGCACTGAAGCTTTCTCT. This gives the protein CSVEIPRADRGTEAFS.

This clonotype was counted between two and nine times. The chain has TRBV5-1 and TRBJ2-7; the D is unclear. The CDR3 length is 14 residues. The V gene's germline CDR1 is SGHRS and CDR2 YFSETQ. V lost 2 bases, J lost 1 base, and 10 bases lay in between. CDR3 region: CASSFAKPSYEQYF. For the CDR3, the DNA is TGCGCCAGCAGCTTCGCTAAACCATCCTACGAGCAGTACTTC.

This clonotype was found many times. The chain recombines TRBV29-1 with TRBJ2-1; D might be TRBD1 or TRBD2, each matching 8 bases. Trimming cost V 4 bases and J 6 bases, with 16 bases left between them. This CDR3 comprises 14 residues. Germline values: CDR1 SQVTM, CDR2 ANQGSEA. The DNA for the CDR3 is TGCAGCGTTGGGGTTAGCGGGACAGGCAATGAGCAGTTCTTC. This sequence encodes CSVGVSGTGNEQFF.

Remarks on this clonotype: A much bigger clone sits one base away, suggesting this may be a read error. This chain joins TRBV28 and TRBJ1-4; D might be TRBD1 (5 bases). Per the germline V gene, CDR1 is MDHEN and CDR2 is SYDVKM. The CDR3 has 14 amino acids. CDR3 sequence reads: CASNLGTVREKLFF. CDR3 nucleotides: TGTGCCAGCAATTTAGGGACCGTTCGGGAAAAACTGTTTTTT.

This clonotype was recorded many times. The V and J genes are TRBV2 and TRBJ1-5, with TRBD1 identical over 12 bases. The J segment lost 1 base and the V segment lost 9 bases, leaving 7 bases of the junction unmatched. Per the germline V gene, CDR1 is SNHLY and CDR2 is FYNNEI. CDR3 size: 16 residues. CDR3 amino acids: CASGTGGRQSNQPQHF. The CDR3 coding sequence is TGTGCCAGTGGGACAGGGGGCCGACAAAGCAATCAGCCCCAGCATTTT. Full variable domain (outside the CDR3, taken from reference TRBV2 and TRBJ1-5): EPEVTQTPSHQVTQMGQEVILRCVPISNHLYFYWYRQILGQKVEFLVSFYNNEISEKSEIFDDQFSVERPDGSNFTLKIRSTKLEDSAMYFCASGTGGRQSNQPQHFGDGTRLSIL.

As to this clonotype: A junction boundary mismatches the germline segment, possibly from a read error. The chain has TRBV25-1 and TRBJ2-1; 9 nucleotides match TRBD2. CDR1 and CDR2 from the germline V gene are MGHDK and SYGVNS. The CDR3 runs 16 residues. The CDR3 here is CARSEYRRGGGNEQFF. CDR3 sequence (DNA): TGTGCCAGAAGTGAATATCGGCGGGGGGGCGGCAATGAGCAGTTCTTC. Supplemented by reference TRBV25-1 and TRBJ2-1, the full variable domain reads EADIYQTPRYLVIGTGKKITLECSQTMGHDKMYWYQQDPGMELHLIHYSYGVNSTEKGDLSSESTVSRIRTEHFPLTLESARPSHTSQYLCARSEYRRGGGNEQFFGPGTRLTVL.